This TCR beta chain was retrieved from a study of shared clonotypes between healthy human individuals. At the level of the study: With ages of 18 to 49, the donors were two women and a few men.

Trimming cost V 11 bases and J 4 bases, with 20 bases left between them. Germline values: CDR1 MNHNY, CDR2 SVGAGI (reference sequence). This CDR3 spans 14 amino acids. Profiling relied on immunoSEQ multiplex PCR, and the TCRdb table lists in-frame clones only, not all of them. The sample lists under 1,900,000 clones, 98% to 99% occurring once. Study-wide results and caveats: Sampling covered blood only; tissue repertoires likely differ.

In this sample, this clone turned up once. No antigen is known for it. Sequences were obtained from naive CD4+ T cells sorted from blood. The subset was: CD45RA+ positively selected. The source of this sequence is a man aged 25 to 40 in good health. The gene calls are TRBV6-6 and TRBJ2-5; D is perhaps TRBD1 (5 bases). CDR3 bases: TGTGCCTCTCGCTGGGCAGGGAAGGGAGAGACCCAGTACTTC. Its translation: CASRWAGKGETQYF.